Below, one T cell receptor beta chain is given with its context. Its antigen is not identified. Specified treatment: roughly 10-day PBMC culture with coronavirus spike peptide pools or control peptides (ViraFEST assay). The data stem from a study of vaccination and CD4 T cells after COVID-19. An Oncomine TCR Beta short-read assay was used to sequence the DNA from cultured CD4+ T cells. TCRdb re-called the PCR reads with MiXCR, one entry per CDR3 protein. The top ten clones hold about 20% of a sample with thousands of distinct CDR3 sequences, about 70% of them seen once. The V and J ends lost 5 bases and 4 bases respectively, with 20 bases between them. CDR3 length: 16 amino acids. Germline V gives CDR1 MNHEY, CDR2 SMNVEV (reference sequence).

V is TRBV27 and J is TRBJ2-5, with D perhaps TRBD1 or TRBD2 (6 bases each). This TCR came from a human donor with COVID-19. The sequenced sample was cultured CD4+ T cells from blood, obtained after SARS-CoV-2 vaccination. The CDR3 DNA reads as TGTGCCAGCAGTGGAGGCGGGGACAACCGGGGAGAGACCCAGTACTTC. Translating it yields CASSGGGDNRGETQYF.